These T cell receptor beta chains were read from a single sample in a study of T cell repertoires in cytomegalovirus infection. Their cognate antigens are unknown. TCRdb reprocessed the reads with MiXCR, giving one entry per CDR3 protein. Of 640,000 or so distinct CDR3 sequences in the sample, around 35% were seen once. The sample in question was cultured PBMCs, obtained from culture after CMV antigen stimulation. The receptors were gathered from a human donor in good health (CMV status not recorded). Some clones in this sample may be carry-over from other donors' samples. Both conserved end residues are part of each CDR3. D genes are given only for firm matches. Not every row has a clone size; where given, it reads once, few, many or a size class.

clone_size	j_call	v_call	d_call	cdr3_nt	cdr3_aa
once	TRBJ2-3	TRBV27	NA	TGTGCCAGCAGTTTCACCTTCACTAGCACAGATACGCAGTATTTT	CASSFTFTSTDTQYF
many	TRBJ2-7	TRBV7-2	TRBD1	TGTGCCAGCAGTTACCAGACAGGGGCCTACGAGCAGTACTTC	CASSYQTGAYEQYF
few	TRBJ2-3	TRBV12-3/TRBV12-4	NA	TGTGCCAGCAGTTTAGCGTCCAGGGGAGATGATACGCAGTATTTT	CASSLASRGDDTQYF
few	TRBJ2-3	TRBV10-3	NA	TGTGCCATCAGGATTACAGATACGCAGTATTTT	CAIRITDTQYF
NA	TRBJ2-4	TRBV12-3/TRBV12-4	TRBD2	TGTGCCAGCAGTCGACTAGCGGGGGGCCCTTACCAACCGCCTCAGTACTTC	CASSRLAGGPYQPPQYF
many	TRBJ2-5	TRBV7-2	TRBD2	TGTGCCAGCAGCTTAGGGGCTAGCGGGGTGGAGACCCAGTACTTC	CASSLGASGVETQYF
few	TRBJ2-7	TRBV4-1	TRBD1	TGCGCCAGCAGCCAAAGGGACAGGCTCTCCTACGAGCAGTACTTC	CASSQRDRLSYEQYF
few	TRBJ1-1	TRBV7-9	NA	TGTGCCAGCAGCTTACCGCCAATGAACACTGAAGCTTTCTTT	CASSLPPMNTEAFF
many	TRBJ2-5	TRBV4-3	NA	TGCGCCAGCAGCGTGGAAGGCGGCCAAGAGACCCAGTACTTC	CASSVEGGQETQYF
NA	TRBJ1-2	TRBV29-1	TRBD1	TGCAGCGCCGGGGACAGGGGGCAGGATGGCTACACCTTC	CSAGDRGQDGYTF
once	TRBJ1-6	TRBV18	NA	TGTGCCAGCTCACCGACGGGACTCAGCACTTCACCCCTCCACTTT	CASSPTGLSTSPLHF
NA	TRBJ2-3	TRBV7-9	NA	TGTGCCAGCAGCGTCGGACAGTCAGAAGGATATTTT	CASSVGQSEGYF
NA	TRBJ1-2	TRBV28	NA	TGTGCCAGCCGCCCGTCGAGCCTCTATGGCTACACCTTC	CASRPSSLYGYTF
NA	TRBJ1-1	TRBV10-3	NA	TGTGCCATCAGTGAACAGGGCTGGGACACTGAAGCTTTCTTT	CAISEQGWDTEAFF
many	TRBJ1-2	TRBV7-2	NA	TGTGCCAGCAGCTCCCGGGGGACCGATTATGGCTACACCTTC	CASSSRGTDYGYTF
few	TRBJ1-1	TRBV28	NA	TGTGCCAGCAGTTCTCCCAGGGACGGGAACACTGAAGCTTTCTTT	CASSSPRDGNTEAFF
few	TRBJ1-5	TRBV5-1	TRBD1	TGCGCCAGCAGCTTGGACGGGACAGGGAAGCAGCCCCAGCATTTT	CASSLDGTGKQPQHF
few	TRBJ2-3	TRBV11-2	NA	TGTGCCAGCAGCCCAACTAGAGGAAAAACAGATACGCAGTATTTT	CASSPTRGKTDTQYF
NA	TRBJ2-7	TRBV20-1	TRBD1	TGCAGTGCCACTGCGGGACAGGGACTTCGCGAGCAGTACTTC	CSATAGQGLREQYF
few	TRBJ1-1	TRBV2	NA	TGTGCCAGCAGCCGACAGGAGATGAACACTGAAGCTTTCTTT	CASSRQEMNTEAFF
many	TRBJ1-1	TRBV7-2	NA	TGTGCCAGCAGCGTGGGCGGGATGAACACTGAAGCTTTCTTT	CASSVGGMNTEAFF
NA	TRBJ2-1	TRBV19	NA	TGTGCCAGTAGGAGAAAGGTTCTGGGCGATGAGCAGTTCTTC	CASRRKVLGDEQFF
NA	TRBJ2-1	TRBV19	TRBD2	TGTGCCAGTAGTGAATGGCTAGCGGGAGCCGGCTCCTACAATGAGCAGTTCTTC	CASSEWLAGAGSYNEQFF
NA	TRBJ2-1	TRBV11-2	NA	TGTGCCAGCAGCGAGGTCTCCTACAATGAGCAGTTCTTC	CASSEVSYNEQFF
NA	TRBJ2-5	TRBV7-2	NA	TGTGCCAGCAGCTTAGGAGGGGGGGTGGGCGAGACCCAGTACTTC	CASSLGGGVGETQYF
NA	TRBJ1-2	TRBV2	NA	TGTGCCAGCGGGGAGCCAGTTAACTATGGCTACACCTTC	CASGEPVNYGYTF
NA	TRBJ1-3	TRBV6-5	NA	TGTGCCAGCGCAACCCAAATCTCTGGAAACACCATATATTTT	CASATQISGNTIYF
many	TRBJ2-5	TRBV2	NA	TGTGCCAGCAGGCTCGTGGGTCCTATTGAGACCCAGTACTTC	CASRLVGPIETQYF
NA	TRBJ2-7	TRBV7-2	NA	TGTGCCAGCAGCTTAGATCCGCTCCCAGGAAGGTACGAGCAGTACTTC	CASSLDPLPGRYEQYF
NA	TRBJ2-1	TRBV7-6	NA	TGTGCCAGCAGCTCTTTCCCAAGGGGGGCCAAAAACAATGAGCAGTTCTTC	CASSSFPRGAKNNEQFF
NA	TRBJ2-3	TRBV4-2	TRBD2	TGTGCCAGCAGCCTTATGCCCGGACTAGCGTCCACAGATACGCAGTATTTT	CASSLMPGLASTDTQYF
NA	TRBJ1-6	TRBV10-3	TRBD1	TGTGCCGCCGCGCGGACAGGCAGTGATTCACCCCTCCACTTT	CAAARTGSDSPLHF
NA	TRBJ2-3	TRBV2	NA	TGTGCCAGCAGCCAGGTGGGGTGGAAAGATACGCAGTATTTT	CASSQVGWKDTQYF
many	TRBJ2-1	TRBV7-8	TRBD2	TGTGCCAGCAGCTTCTCGCTAGCGGGAGGGCCAGGGGAGCAGTTCTTC	CASSFSLAGGPGEQFF
once	TRBJ2-5	TRBV3-1	TRBD1	TGTGCCAGCAGCGGCCGGGACAGGGGGCTTTTAAGAGAGACCCAGTACTTC	CASSGRDRGLLRETQYF
NA	TRBJ1-3	TRBV27	TRBD1	TGTGCCAGCAGTTCACAGGGGGCCTCTGGAAACACCATATATTTT	CASSSQGASGNTIYF
NA	TRBJ2-6	TRBV7-2	NA	TGTGCCAGCAGAAAAGGGAGGCCTGGGGCCAACGTCCTGACTTTC	CASRKGRPGANVLTF
few	TRBJ2-7	TRBV19	TRBD2	TGTGCCAGTAGTATAGGGACTAGCGGGTCCTACGAGCAGTACTTC	CASSIGTSGSYEQYF
NA	TRBJ2-1	TRBV11-2	TRBD2	TGTGCCAGCAGCTTAGATGCCGGGACTAGCGACTACAATGAGCAGTTCTTC	CASSLDAGTSDYNEQFF
NA	TRBJ2-5	TRBV6-2/TRBV6-3	TRBD2	TGTGCCAGCAGTTATGGGACTAGCCGTCAAGAGACCCAGTACTTC	CASSYGTSRQETQYF
NA	TRBJ2-7	TRBV10-1	TRBD1	TGCGCCAGCAGGCCCGGGACAGGGGGGAGCGAGCAGTACTTC	CASRPGTGGSEQYF
few	TRBJ1-1	TRBV7-9	TRBD1	TGTGCCAGCAGCCCAAGACAGGGCATCCTCAAGAACACTGAAGCTTTCTTT	CASSPRQGILKNTEAFF
NA	TRBJ2-1	TRBV19	NA	TGTGCCAGTAGTAACCAGTACCTATCCTACAATGAGCAGTTCTTC	CASSNQYLSYNEQFF
NA	TRBJ1-2	TRBV4-1	TRBD1	TGCGCCAGCAGCCACAATTCACAGGGACAGGGGGTCGTGAATGGCTACACCTTC	CASSHNSQGQGVVNGYTF
once	TRBJ2-7	TRBV10-3	TRBD1	TGTGCCATCAGATCGACAGGGGACACCTACGAGCAGTACTTC	CAIRSTGDTYEQYF
few	TRBJ2-1	TRBV12-5	TRBD2	TGTGCTAGTGGTTTGGTACTAGCGGCGCTCGAGGAGCAGTTCTTC	CASGLVLAALEEQFF
few	TRBJ1-3	TRBV10-3	NA	TGTGCCATCAGTGAGACGCCAGATGGAAACACCATATATTTT	CAISETPDGNTIYF
few	TRBJ2-2	TRBV19	NA	TGTGCCAGTAGGTCCCGGGCCGGGGAGCTGTTTTTT	CASRSRAGELFF
once	TRBJ2-3	TRBV20-1	TRBD2	TGCAGTGCTAGAGATCTGGTGGTGCGCGGGAGTAGCACAGATACGCAGTATTTT	CSARDLVVRGSSTDTQYF
NA	TRBJ1-1	TRBV27	TRBD1	TGTGCCAGCAGTCCCCGGGACAGGCGACGTTATCGCGCTTTCTTT	CASSPRDRRRYRAFF
few	TRBJ2-5	TRBV28	NA	TGTGCCAGCTTGCGGGGGCCCCAAGAGACCCAGTACTTC	CASLRGPQETQYF
few	TRBJ2-7	TRBV7-8	NA	TGTGCCAGCACCTTTTGGGGCGAGCAGTACTTC	CASTFWGEQYF
NA	TRBJ1-1	TRBV5-1	NA	TGCGCCAGCAGCTTGTTCGGCCTGGGGTACACTGAAGCTTTCTTT	CASSLFGLGYTEAFF
few	TRBJ1-1	TRBV4-1	NA	TGCGCCAGCAGCCAAGTGCTCAGTCTACTCATGAACACTGAAGCTTTCTTT	CASSQVLSLLMNTEAFF
NA	TRBJ2-5	TRBV12-5	NA	TGTGCTAGTGGTTTGAGGCCCAGCGAGACCCAGTACTTC	CASGLRPSETQYF